This paragraph covers one T cell receptor (beta chain) sequence. Its target is unknown. The data originate from a study of cytomegalovirus exposure and HLA in healthy donors. Study results and limitations: Versus the roughly 700-donor mean, an Asian-associated ancestry cluster reportedly showed fewer N-insertions in a later analysis.

60 Vbeta and 13 Jbeta primers were used in PCR. The table came from immunoSEQ multiplex PCR; TCRdb's copy has only in-frame clones and leaves some out. The sample holds fewer than 150,000 clones, roughly 79% seen once. The CDR3 contains 22 residues. The receptor comes from a man aged 25-40 years in good health and CMV-seronegative. The chain combines TRBV21-1 with TRBJ2-1; the table names TRBD2, a call not compared with the DNA. TRBV21-1 is noted as a pseudogene. Sequencing was carried out using PBMCs. CDR3: CASSKEKRAGGQLAGGQNEQFF. CDR3 in DNA: TGTGCCAGCAGCAAGGAAAAACGAGCGGGAGGGCAGCTAGCAGGGGGCCAGAATGAGCAGTTCTTC.